The entry below describes one T cell receptor (beta chain). Clones were sequenced by immunoSEQ multiplex PCR, and TCRdb holds only the in-frame ones, with some missing. The data show about 52,000 clones, around nine tenths seen once. This entry is derived from a study of OX40 agonist ivuxolimab in advanced cancers. Study at large: Patients received the agonistic anti-OX40 (CD134) antibody ivuxolimab.

The CDR3 spans 14 residues. Trimming took 4 bases from V and 5 from J, leaving 15 bases between them. Germline V CDR1 and CDR2: LNHDA, SQIVND (reference sequence). Blood was sampled at baseline, cycle 4 day 1, and cycle 7 day 1. The rearrangement joins TRBV19 to TRBJ2-7; a weak D match, TRBD1 (5 bases). The TCR comes from an adult with an advanced solid tumor such as melanoma, head and neck, liver or kidney cancer. The sample in question was CD4+ or CD8+ T cells sorted from blood, obtained in a trial of the OX40 agonist ivuxolimab. The CDR3 DNA is TGTGCCAGTAGTACAAGGGGATCCTCGGACGAGCAGTACTTC. Amino acids: CASSTRGSSDEQYF. Drawing the rest from reference TRBV19 and TRBJ2-7, the complete variable domain is DGGITQSPKYLFRKEGQNVTLSCEQNLNHDAMYWYRQDPGQGLRLIYYSQIVNDFQKGDIAEGYSVSREKKESFPLTVTSAQKNPTAFYLCASSTRGSSDEQYFGPGTRLTVT.